These T cell receptor beta chains were read from a single sample in a study of graft-versus-host responses after intestinal transplantation. What these receptors recognize is not known. Data came from immunoSEQ multiplex PCR; TCRdb stores just in-frame clones and leaves some out. This table has about 110,000 clones, 85% to 95% appearing once. Here the sequenced sample was unstimulated CD4+ T cells sorted from spleen or lymph node cells, taken before transplant. Every receptor here comes from a human donor who was the organ donor for an intestinal transplant. Each CDR3 is given with its conserved first and last residue.

J gene: TRBJ1-5; V gene: TRBV4-3; CDR3 protein: CASSQDTRGNQPQHF
J gene: TRBJ2-2; V gene: TRBV2; CDR3 protein: CASSEWDTTGELFF
J gene: TRBJ2-1; V gene: TRBV28; CDR3 protein: CASSLHNEQFF
J gene: TRBJ1-1; V gene: TRBV21-1; CDR3 protein: CASLGARDTEAFF
J gene: TRBJ2-3; V gene: TRBV18; CDR3 protein: CASSPQRGVTDTQYF
J gene: TRBJ1-2; V gene: TRBV19; CDR3 protein: CASSIWDSKVLNYGYTF
J gene: TRBJ1-2; V gene: TRBV29-1; CDR3 protein: CSVGGEGSLYGYTF
J gene: TRBJ1-4; V gene: TRBV6-1; CDR3 protein: CASSEAVGVREKLFF
J gene: TRBJ2-5; V gene: TRBV7-9; CDR3 protein: CASSLVGQETQYF
J gene: TRBJ2-3; V gene: TRBV5-1; CDR3 protein: CASRSGVPTDTQYF
J gene: TRBJ2-1; V gene: TRBV4-1; CDR3 protein: CASSHVLAGDEQFF
J gene: TRBJ2-7; V gene: TRBV23-1; CDR3 protein: CASSSGRGHEQYF
J gene: TRBJ2-2; V gene: TRBV5-4; CDR3 protein: CASSLNTGELFF
J gene: TRBJ2-7; V gene: TRBV7-2; CDR3 protein: CASSHPLRGRVSYEQYF
J gene: TRBJ2-1; V gene: TRBV4-2; CDR3 protein: CASSPGSALAGTGEQFF
J gene: TRBJ2-5; V gene: TRBV7-9; CDR3 protein: CASSLVATGEETQYF